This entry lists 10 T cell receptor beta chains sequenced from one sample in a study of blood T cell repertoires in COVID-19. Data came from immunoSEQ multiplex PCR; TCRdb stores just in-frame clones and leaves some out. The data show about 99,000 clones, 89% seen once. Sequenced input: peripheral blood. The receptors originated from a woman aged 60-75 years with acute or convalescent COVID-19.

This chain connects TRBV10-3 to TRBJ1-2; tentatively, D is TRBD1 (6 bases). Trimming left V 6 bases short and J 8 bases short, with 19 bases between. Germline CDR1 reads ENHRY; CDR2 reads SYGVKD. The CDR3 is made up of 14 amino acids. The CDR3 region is CAISADGGVGGYTF. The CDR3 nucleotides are TGTGCCATCAGCGCTGATGGGGGCGTCGGGGGCTACACCTTC.

The CDR3 spells CSARAFETQYF. The CDR3 DNA sequence: TGCAGTGCTAGAGCGTTCGAGACCCAGTACTTC. J is TRBJ2-5 and V is TRBV20-1; no definite D call. Trimming shortened V by 1 base and J by 5 bases, and 5 bases separated the two germline ends. Germline CDR1 and CDR2: DFQATT and SNEGSKA (reference sequence). This CDR3 contains 11 residues.

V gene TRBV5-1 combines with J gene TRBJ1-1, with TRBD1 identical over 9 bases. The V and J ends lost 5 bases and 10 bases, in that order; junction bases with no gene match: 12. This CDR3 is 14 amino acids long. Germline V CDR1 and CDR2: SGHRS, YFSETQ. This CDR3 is CASSRTGEDWGAFF. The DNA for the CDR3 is TGCGCCAGCAGTCGGACAGGGGAGGATTGGGGAGCTTTCTTT.

Here the CDR3 reads CASSDGGWGSNQPQHF. The CDR3, as DNA: TGTGCCAGCAGTGACGGGGGTTGGGGAAGCAATCAGCCCCAGCATTTT. The chain links TRBV6-1 to TRBJ1-5; weak D call: TRBD1 (5 bases). The CDR3 has 16 residues. The germline V and J ends were trimmed by 3 bases and 1 base, with 13 bases remaining between them. In germline, CDR1 is MNHNS, CDR2 SASEGT.

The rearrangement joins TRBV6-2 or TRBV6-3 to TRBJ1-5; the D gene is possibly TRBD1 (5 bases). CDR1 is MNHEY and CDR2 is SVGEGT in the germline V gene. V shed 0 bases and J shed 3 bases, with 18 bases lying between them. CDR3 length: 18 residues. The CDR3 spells CASSYSRRGGTFNQPQHF. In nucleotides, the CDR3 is TGTGCCAGCAGTTACTCGAGGCGGGGGGGGACCTTCAATCAGCCCCAGCATTTT.

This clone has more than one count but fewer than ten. In DNA form, the CDR3 reads TGTGCCAGCTCACCAAATCAGGGTGACGGTCAGCCCCAGCATTTT. It specifies CASSPNQGDGQPQHF. The V call is TRBV18, the J call TRBJ1-5; possibly TRBD1 for D (5 bases). The CDR3 contains 15 residues. Germline CDR1 reads KGHSH; CDR2 reads LQKENI. The V gene lost 2 bases and the J gene lost 6 bases, with 14 bases spanning the gap.

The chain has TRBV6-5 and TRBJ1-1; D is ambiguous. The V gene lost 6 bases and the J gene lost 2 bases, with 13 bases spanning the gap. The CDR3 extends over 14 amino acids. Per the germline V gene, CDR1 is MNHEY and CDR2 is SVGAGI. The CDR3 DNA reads TGTGCCAGCAGATCAAATACATTTAACACTGAAGCTTTCTTT. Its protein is CASRSNTFNTEAFF.

The CDR3 loop is CASSVAGVHEQYF. The CDR3 DNA is TGTGCCAGTAGTGTAGCGGGAGTACACGAGCAGTACTTC. The rearrangement joins TRBV19 to TRBJ2-7; 9 bases are a match to TRBD2. This CDR3 contains 13 residues. Germline V gene lookup returns CDR1 LNHDA and CDR2 SQIVND (reference sequence). V was pared by 5 bases and J by 5 bases, with 4 bases of the junction left unmatched.

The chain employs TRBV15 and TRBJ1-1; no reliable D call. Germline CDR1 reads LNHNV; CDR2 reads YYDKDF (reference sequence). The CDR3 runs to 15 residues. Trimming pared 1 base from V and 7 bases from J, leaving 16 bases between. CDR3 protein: CATSRVRGFQDEAFF. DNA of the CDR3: TGTGCCACCAGCAGAGTGAGAGGGTTTCAAGATGAAGCTTTCTTT.

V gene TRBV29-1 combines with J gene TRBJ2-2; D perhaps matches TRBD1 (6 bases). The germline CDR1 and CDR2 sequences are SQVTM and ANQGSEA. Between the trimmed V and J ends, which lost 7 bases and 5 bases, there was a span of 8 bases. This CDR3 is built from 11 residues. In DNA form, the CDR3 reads TGCAGCGGAACAGGGACCGGGGAGCTGTTTTTT. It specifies CSGTGTGELFF.